This is a list of T cell receptor beta chains from one sample in a study of blood T cell repertoires in COVID-19. TCRdb's copy holds only in-frame clones and misses some; the assay was immunoSEQ multiplex PCR. The table records about 45,000 clones, approximately 80% of them present only once. Sequencing used peripheral blood. The receptors stem from a man aged 70-80 years with acute or convalescent COVID-19. Both conserved end residues are part of each CDR3. The order of the fields is J gene, clone size, D gene, V gene, CDR3 protein, CDR3 DNA. D genes are given only for firm matches. Part of the rows lack a size; the others show once, few, many or a class for expanded clones.

>TRBJ1-3|-|-|TRBV5-6
CASSLPRGHSSGNTIYF
TGTGCCAGCAGCCTACCCCGAGGACACAGCTCTGGAAACACCATATATTTT
>TRBJ1-2|-|TRBD1|TRBV18
CASSPDRVGYTF
TGTGCCAGCTCACCGGACAGGGTCGGCTACACCTTC
>TRBJ2-7|-|-|TRBV6-2/TRBV6-3
CASSYELYSYEQYF
TGTGCCAGCAGTTACGAGCTTTACTCCTACGAGCAGTACTTC
>TRBJ1-2|-|-|TRBV6-5
CASIGGSLIDGYTF
TGTGCCAGCATTGGCGGGTCCCTGATTGATGGCTACACCTTC
>TRBJ2-5|-|TRBD2|TRBV4-3
CASSQEASGTQETQYF
TGCGCCAGCAGCCAAGAAGCTAGCGGGACCCAAGAGACCCAGTACTTC
>TRBJ2-1|once|TRBD2|TRBV5-1
CASSLGPSGGTNEQFF
TGCGCCAGCAGCTTGGGCCCAAGCGGGGGGACTAATGAGCAGTTCTTC
>TRBJ1-6|-|-|TRBV28
CASTLIAPGNSPLHF
TGTGCCAGCACCCTTATCGCCCCAGGCAATTCACCCCTCCACTTT
>TRBJ1-3|-|-|TRBV4-2
CASSQERGGNTIYF
TGTGCCAGCAGCCAAGAGCGGGGTGGAAACACCATATATTTT
>TRBJ1-5|-|-|TRBV9
CASSVERGRDSNQPQHF
TGTGCCAGCAGCGTAGAAAGGGGCAGGGATAGCAATCAGCCCCAGCATTTT
>TRBJ2-7|-|TRBD2|TRBV6-5
CASSRGLDSYEQYF
TGTGCCAGCAGTCGCGGACTAGACTCCTACGAGCAGTACTTC
>TRBJ1-1|-|TRBD1|TRBV19
CASSRDRDGEAFF
TGTGCCAGTAGTAGGGACAGGGATGGTGAAGCTTTCTTT
>TRBJ1-2|-|-|TRBV6-5
CASSYSRDYGYTF
TGTGCCAGCAGTTACTCCCGGGACTATGGCTACACCTTC
>TRBJ2-1|-|-|TRBV24-1
CATSDLGGNNEQFF
TGTGCCACCAGTGATTTGGGAGGGAACAATGAGCAGTTCTTC
>TRBJ1-2|once|-|TRBV12-3/TRBV12-4
CASSNQGRDYTF
TGTGCCAGCAGTAATCAGGGGAGAGACTACACCTTC
>TRBJ1-2|-|-|TRBV5-5
CASSLETSNYGYTF
TGTGCCAGCAGCTTGGAAACATCTAACTATGGCTACACCTTC
>TRBJ2-5|-|-|TRBV9
CASSAYGTRRETQYF
TGTGCCAGCAGCGCATACGGGACAAGGCGGGAGACCCAGTACTTC
>TRBJ2-5|-|TRBD2|TRBV6-6
CASMRRGGLGQETQYF
TGTGCCAGCATGAGGCGGGGGGGCCTGGGGCAAGAGACCCAGTACTTC
>TRBJ2-5|-|-|TRBV27
CASSFSVSRGQETQYF
TGTGCCAGCAGTTTTTCGGTCTCCAGGGGCCAAGAGACCCAGTACTTC
>TRBJ1-3|-|TRBD1|TRBV10-2
CASSEWTGGKNTIYF
TGCGCCAGCAGTGAATGGACAGGGGGAAAAAACACCATATATTTT
>TRBJ2-3|-|-|TRBV2
CASNQNTDTQYF
TGTGCCAGCAATCAGAACACAGATACGCAGTATTTT
>TRBJ2-7|-|TRBD1|TRBV12-3/TRBV12-4
CATGTGYEQYF
TGTGCCACAGGGACAGGCTACGAGCAGTACTTC
>TRBJ2-7|-|TRBD2|TRBV20-1
CSASDPAGIAYEQYF
TGCAGTGCTAGTGACCCAGCGGGAATTGCCTACGAGCAGTACTTC
>TRBJ1-2|-|TRBD1|TRBV28
CASSGGGGYGYTF
TGTGCCAGCAGCGGAGGGGGCGGATATGGCTACACCTTC
>TRBJ1-5|-|-|TRBV3-1/TRBV3-2
CASSQDQASNQPQHF
TGTGCCAGCAGCCAAGACCAGGCGTCCAATCAGCCCCAGCATTTT
>TRBJ2-7|-|-|TRBV9
CASSVAGIGYEQYF
TGTGCCAGCAGCGTAGCAGGGATTGGCTACGAGCAGTACTTC
>TRBJ2-5|few|-|TRBV24-1
CATSEATGLQETQYF
TGTGCCACCAGTGAAGCCACAGGATTGCAAGAGACCCAGTACTTC
>TRBJ1-2|-|-|TRBV2
CASSEAGLNYGYTF
TGTGCCAGCAGTGAAGCCGGACTCAACTATGGCTACACCTTC
>TRBJ1-3|once|TRBD1|TRBV19
CASSIRQGPGNTIYF
TGTGCCAGTAGTATAAGACAGGGACCTGGAAACACCATATATTTT
>TRBJ2-3|once|TRBD2|TRBV19
CASTRMGGEDTQYF
TGTGCCAGTACCCGAATGGGAGGGGAAGATACGCAGTATTTT
>TRBJ1-2|-|-|TRBV5-4
CASRPGWVNYGYTF
TGTGCCAGCAGGCCAGGGTGGGTTAACTATGGCTACACCTTC
>TRBJ1-2|-|-|TRBV5-1
CASSSQGFMGYTF
TGCGCCAGCAGCTCTCAGGGATTTATGGGCTACACCTTC
>TRBJ1-1|-|-|TRBV6-4
CASTKGGRGMNTEAFF
TGTGCCAGCACCAAGGGGGGGAGAGGGATGAACACTGAAGCTTTCTTT
>TRBJ2-7|few|TRBD1|TRBV10-1
CASSRRQGGEQYF
TGCGCCAGCAGTCGCCGACAGGGTGGCGAGCAGTACTTC
>TRBJ1-3|once|-|TRBV18
CASSPSVKAGNTIYF
TGTGCCAGCTCACCTTCGGTAAAAGCTGGAAACACCATATATTTT